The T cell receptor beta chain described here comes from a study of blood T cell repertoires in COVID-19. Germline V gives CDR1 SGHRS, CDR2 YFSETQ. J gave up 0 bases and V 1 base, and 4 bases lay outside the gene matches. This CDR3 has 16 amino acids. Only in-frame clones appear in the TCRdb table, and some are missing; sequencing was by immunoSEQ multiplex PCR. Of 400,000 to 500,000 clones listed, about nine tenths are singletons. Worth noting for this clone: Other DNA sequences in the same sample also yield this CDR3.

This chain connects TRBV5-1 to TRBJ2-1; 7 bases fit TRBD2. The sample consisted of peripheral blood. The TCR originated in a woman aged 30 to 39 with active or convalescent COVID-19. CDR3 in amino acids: CASSLLGGSSYNEQFF. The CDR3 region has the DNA TGCGCCAGCAGCTTGCTTGGCGGGAGCTCCTACAATGAGCAGTTCTTC.